Below, one TCR beta chain is given with its context. The entry originates in a study of blood T cell repertoires in COVID-19. The CDR3 runs 13 residues. V dropped 4 bases and J dropped 7 bases, with 13 bases sitting between them. In the original processing: Cell counts per sample came from amplifying reference gene primers. The method was immunoSEQ multiplex PCR; TCRdb's version includes in-frame clones alone and lacks a portion of them. The V and J calls and clone size were taken over from that table, and D and trimming were inferred from the DNA. The sample includes roughly 110,000 clones, 71% of them seen just once.

The sample consisted of peripheral blood. The origin of this receptor is a human donor with acute or convalescent COVID-19. The donor label of this sample is uncertain. The rearrangement links TRBV12-3 or TRBV12-4 to TRBJ1-1; tentative D call: TRBD1 (5 bases). CDR3 in amino acids: CASSWGSQGEAFF. The CDR3 nucleotides read TGTGCCAGCAGTTGGGGCAGCCAAGGTGAAGCTTTCTTT.